Presented here are 18 T cell receptor beta chains from one specimen sequenced in a study of T cell repertoires in cytomegalovirus infection. TCRdb re-analysed the reads in MiXCR, keeping a single row per CDR3 protein. The sample records about 490,000 distinct CDR3 sequences, about 11% being singletons. Sequencing was carried out using PBMCs. These receptors were collected from a human donor in good health (CMV status not recorded). Some clones in this sample may be carry-over from other donors' samples.

This clonotype was picked up many times. The V gene is TRBV12-3 or TRBV12-4, the J gene TRBJ2-5; a weak D match, TRBD1 (6 bases). Trimming left V 2 bases short and J 9 bases short, with 22 bases between. This CDR3 contains 16 residues. The CDR3 loop reads CASSLSLGHPKWAQYF. Written as DNA, the CDR3 is TGTGCCAGCAGTTTATCTCTGGGACACCCCAAGTGGGCCCAGTACTTC.

This clonotype occurred many times. This rearrangement joins TRBV5-1 to TRBJ2-7; 9 bases are shared with TRBD1. V shed 0 bases, J shed 2 bases, and the junction held 3 bases outside the gene matches. This CDR3 has 15 amino acids. CDR1 SGHRS and CDR2 YFSETQ come from the germline V gene. This CDR3 is CASSLATGGPYEQYF. CDR3 bases: TGCGCCAGCAGCTTGGCGACAGGGGGGCCCTACGAGCAGTACTTC.

The rearrangement links TRBV2 to TRBJ1-1; D gene unclear. V gave up 5 bases and J gave up 7 bases, with 8 bases separating them. Germline V gene lookup returns CDR1 SNHLY and CDR2 FYNNEI. The CDR3 sequence is 11 residues long. CDR3 sequence: CASSTLGEAFF. The CDR3, as DNA: TGTGCCAGCAGTACCCTTGGTGAAGCTTTCTTT. The full variable domain, rest sourced from reference TRBV2 and TRBJ1-1, is EPEVTQTPSHQVTQMGQEVILRCVPISNHLYFYWYRQILGQKVEFLVSFYNNEISEKSEIFDDQFSVERPDGSNFTLKIRSTKLEDSAMYFCASSTLGEAFFGQGTRLTVV.

This clonotype was seen ten or more times. The chain uses TRBV25-1 and TRBJ1-1, with D hard to call. V lost 4 bases, J lost 8 bases, and 17 bases lay in between. CDR1 and CDR2 from the germline V gene are MGHDK and SYGVNS. The CDR3 sequence is 14 residues long. The CDR3 nucleotides are TGTGCCAGCAGTGTAGCCTCGAAGGAGGCCGAAGCTTTCTTT. Protein: CASSVASKEAEAFF. Variable domain in full (rest from reference TRBV25-1 and TRBJ1-1): EADIYQTPRYLVIGTGKKITLECSQTMGHDKMYWYQQDPGMELHLIHYSYGVNSTEKGDLSSESTVSRIRTEHFPLTLESARPSHTSQYLCASSVASKEAEAFFGQGTRLTVV.

This clonotype was picked up one time. V and J are TRBV20-1 and TRBJ2-5; 7 bases align to TRBD1. Germline V gene lookup returns CDR1 DFQATT and CDR2 SNEGSKA (reference sequence). The CDR3 covers 14 residues. V lost 5 bases and J lost 1; bases outside the gene matches: 7. The CDR3 is CSAGRGQTQETQYF. The CDR3 nucleotides read TGCAGTGCTGGCCGGGGACAGACCCAAGAGACCCAGTACTTC.

The chain recombines TRBV10-3 with TRBJ1-2; D not certain. This CDR3 spans 11 amino acids. Germline assignment: CDR1 ENHRY and CDR2 SYGVKD. The V end was cut by 10 bases, the J end by 6 bases, with 12 bases between. Written as DNA, the CDR3 is TGTGCCACGGAGGAGGACGATGGCTACACCTTC. The encoded protein is CATEEDDGYTF.

The rearrangement joins TRBV10-3 to TRBJ1-2; weak D call: TRBD1 (5 bases). The CDR3 spans 13 residues. CDR1 is ENHRY and CDR2 is SYGVKD in the germline V gene. The germline V and J ends were trimmed by 5 bases and 4 bases, with 11 bases remaining between them. The DNA of the CDR3 is TGTGCCATCAGTCCGGGACTACCCTATGGCTACACCTTC. Translation gives CAISPGLPYGYTF.

This clonotype was detected many times. The J gene is TRBJ1-4, the V gene TRBV28; 7 positions match TRBD1. V was pared by 8 bases and J by 4 bases, with 10 bases of the junction left unmatched. CDR3 length equals 15 residues. Germline V gene data show CDR1 as MDHEN and CDR2 as SYDVKM. The CDR3 coding sequence is TGTGCCAGCGATGAAGCAGGGGGGTTTAATGAAAAACTGTTTTTT. This gives the protein CASDEAGGFNEKLFF. The full variable domain, with the rest looked up from reference TRBV28 and TRBJ1-4, is DVKVTQSSRYLVKRTGEKVFLECVQDMDHENMFWYRQDPGLGLRLIYFSYDVKMKEKGDIPEGYSVSREKKERFSLILESASTNQTSMYLCASDEAGGFNEKLFFGSGTQLSVL.

This clonotype has a count of ten or more. The chain links TRBV6-4 to TRBJ2-6, with no clear D. V dropped 3 bases and J dropped 0 bases, with 6 bases sitting between them. Germline CDR1 and CDR2: MRHNA and SNTAGT. The CDR3 totals 15 residues. Here the CDR3 DNA reads TGTGCCAGCAGTGAGTCCGGCTCTGGGGCCAACGTCCTGACTTTC. Protein product: CASSESGSGANVLTF.

V is TRBV10-2 and J is TRBJ2-3; 7 bases match TRBD2. Germline CDR1 reads WSHSY; CDR2 reads SAAADI. The CDR3 spans 15 residues. V lost 3 bases to trimming and J lost 4 bases; unmatched junction nucleotides: 7. The CDR3 sequence: CASSDLAAGADTQYF. Here the CDR3 DNA reads TGCGCCAGCAGTGACCTAGCGGCCGGGGCAGATACGCAGTATTTT.

There are many counts of this clonotype. This sequence joins TRBV13 and TRBJ1-3, with D possibly matching TRBD1 (6 bases). The V end was cut by 2 bases, the J end by 3 bases, with 8 bases between. The germline V gene has CDR1 PRHDT and CDR2 FYEKMQ (reference sequence). The CDR3 contains 14 residues. The CDR3 sequence is CASSLQGLGNTIYF. The CDR3 region has the DNA TGTGCCAGCAGCTTACAGGGGCTTGGAAACACCATATATTTT. Full variable domain (outside the CDR3, taken from reference TRBV13 and TRBJ1-3): AAGVIQSPRHLIKEKRETATLKCYPIPRHDTVYWYQQGPGQDPQFLISFYEKMQSDKGSIPDRFSAQQFSDYHSELNMSSLELGDSALYFCASSLQGLGNTIYFGEGSWLTVV.

This clonotype was seen at least ten times. V gene TRBV28 combines with J gene TRBJ2-5; no clear D. V lost 6 bases and J 1 base, leaving 12 bases between the germline ends. The CDR3 extends over 14 amino acids. Per the germline V gene, CDR1 is MDHEN and CDR2 is SYDVKM. The DNA of the CDR3 is TGTGCCAGCAGGCCCCCCCCCAGCCAAGAGACCCAGTACTTC. It is translated as CASRPPPSQETQYF.

Ten or more counts support this clonotype. The V gene is TRBV12-3 or TRBV12-4, the J gene TRBJ1-1; TRBD1 agrees at 7 bases. CDR3 size: 12 residues. Unmatched junction bases numbered 7, after V lost 5 bases and J lost 10 bases. The CDR3 sequence is CASSATGVTAFF. The CDR3 nucleotides are TGTGCCAGCAGTGCAACAGGGGTAACAGCTTTCTTT.

This clonotype was counted many times. The J gene is TRBJ1-5, the V gene TRBV6-6; D possibly corresponds to TRBD1 (6 bases). The CDR3 runs 19 residues. From germline, CDR1 is MNHNY and CDR2 SVGAGI (reference sequence). Trimming removed 8 bases at V and 2 bases at J, with 28 bases between. The CDR3 DNA sequence: TGTGCCAGCCGGCACTTCCAAAGACTCGGCAGGGGAGGCAATCAGCCCCAGCATTTT. Translated: CASRHFQRLGRGGNQPQHF.

V is TRBV12-3 or TRBV12-4 and J is TRBJ1-1, with D uncertain. V gave up 1 base and J gave up 2 bases, with 8 bases separating them. The CDR3 loop spans 14 amino acids. The chain's CDR3 is CASSLGSENTEAFF. DNA of the CDR3: TGTGCCAGCAGTTTAGGGTCAGAAAACACTGAAGCTTTCTTT.

This clonotype was counted at least ten times. The chain has TRBV14 and TRBJ2-7; TRBD1 might be the D (5 bases). CDR3 length: 16 residues. Trimming shortened V by 2 bases and J by 0 bases, and 14 bases separated the two germline ends. Germline V gives CDR1 SGHDN, CDR2 FVKESK. The CDR3, as DNA: TGTGCCAGCAGCCAAAGGGGCCAACCGAGCTCCTACGAGCAGTACTTC. This translates into CASSQRGQPSSYEQYF.

The sample holds many counts of this clonotype. The chain joins TRBV20-1 to TRBJ2-2; D is possibly TRBD2 (6 bases). Germline CDR1 and CDR2: DFQATT and SNEGSKA (reference sequence). The CDR3 loop spans 12 amino acids. CDR3 DNA: TGCAGCGGGGGAGCGAACACCGGGGAGCTGTTTTTT. This translates into CSGGANTGELFF.

This clonotype was detected ten times or more. V and J are TRBV7-3 and TRBJ1-1; 9 nucleotides line up with TRBD1. After removal of 6 bases from V and 3 bases from J, the junction contained 5 bases not matched to a gene. The length of the CDR3 is 14 residues. Germline CDR1 reads SGHTA; CDR2 reads FQGTGA. The DNA for the CDR3 is TGTGCCAGCAGTCTTTGGGACAGGGACACTGAAGCTTTCTTT. This codes for CASSLWDRDTEAFF.